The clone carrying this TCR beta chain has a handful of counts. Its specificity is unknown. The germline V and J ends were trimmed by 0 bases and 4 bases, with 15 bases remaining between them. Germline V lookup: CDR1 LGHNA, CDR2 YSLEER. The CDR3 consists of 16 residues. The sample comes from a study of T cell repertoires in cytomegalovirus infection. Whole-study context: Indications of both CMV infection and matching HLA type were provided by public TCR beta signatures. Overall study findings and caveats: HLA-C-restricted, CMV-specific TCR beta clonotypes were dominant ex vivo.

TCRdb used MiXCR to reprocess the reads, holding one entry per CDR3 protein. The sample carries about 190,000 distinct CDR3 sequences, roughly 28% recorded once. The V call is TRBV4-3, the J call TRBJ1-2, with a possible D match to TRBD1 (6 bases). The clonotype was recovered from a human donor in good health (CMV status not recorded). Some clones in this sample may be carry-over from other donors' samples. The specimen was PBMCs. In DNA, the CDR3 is TGCGCCAGCAGCCAAGACCTCGTCGGACAGTTCTATGGCTACACCTTC. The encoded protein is CASSQDLVGQFYGYTF.